Presented here are 24 T cell receptor beta chains from one specimen sequenced in a study of graft-versus-host responses after intestinal transplantation. Antigens for these TCRs are unknown. Repertoires were generated with immunoSEQ multiplex PCR, while TCRdb's copy carries only in-frame clones and drops some. Of 39,000 or so clones listed, 93% are singletons. This material consisted of unstimulated CD8+ T cells sorted from spleen or lymph node cells, taken before transplant. These receptors came from a human donor who was the organ donor for an intestinal transplant.

The chain links TRBV28 to TRBJ1-1; no definite D call. The V and J ends lost 7 bases and 1 base respectively, with 10 bases between them. Germline V gives CDR1 MDHEN, CDR2 SYDVKM. The CDR3 runs 13 residues. The CDR3 bases are TGTGCCAGCACCCTATCAGGGAACACTGAAGCTTTCTTT. Translated, it gives CASTLSGNTEAFF. The full variable domain, its missing parts supplied by reference TRBV28 and TRBJ1-1, is DVKVTQSSRYLVKRTGEKVFLECVQDMDHENMFWYRQDPGLGLRLIYFSYDVKMKEKGDIPEGYSVSREKKERFSLILESASTNQTSMYLCASTLSGNTEAFFGQGTRLTVV.

V and J are TRBV5-1 and TRBJ2-7, with D possibly called TRBD1 or TRBD2 (5 bases each). This CDR3 has 15 amino acids. Germline lookup yields CDR1 SGHRS and CDR2 YFSETQ. Trimming removed 4 bases at V and 1 base at J, with 15 bases between. The CDR3 here is CASSVTGPSSYEQYF. The CDR3 region has the DNA TGCGCCAGCAGCGTGACGGGACCGTCATCCTACGAGCAGTACTTC. Looking up the rest from reference TRBV5-1 and TRBJ2-7 gives the full variable domain: KAGVTQTPRYLIKTRGQQVTLSCSPISGHRSVSWYQQTPGQGLQFLFEYFSETQRNKGNFPGRFSGRQFSNSRSEMNVSTLELGDSALYLCASSVTGPSSYEQYFGPGTRLTVT.

The V call is TRBV27, the J call TRBJ2-7; TRBD1 might be the D (6 bases). This CDR3 is 16 amino acids long. Germline values: CDR1 MNHEY, CDR2 SMNVEV (reference sequence). Trimming left V 3 bases short and J 3 bases short, with 18 bases between. The chain's CDR3 is CASSFGSPRGGYEQYF. In DNA, the CDR3 is TGTGCCAGCAGTTTCGGTAGCCCAAGAGGGGGCTACGAGCAGTACTTC.

This sequence joins TRBV14 and TRBJ2-1, with TRBD2 identical over 7 bases. Trimming removed 1 base from V and 2 bases from J; junction bases left unmatched: 8. The CDR3 loop spans 17 amino acids. The germline gives CDR1 SGHDN, CDR2 FVKESK. The CDR3 coding sequence is TGTGCCAGCAGCCAAGGACTTAGCGGGCCTCCCTACAATGAGCAGTTCTTC. Amino acids: CASSQGLSGPPYNEQFF.

CDR3 amino acids: CASSPPGTPTYEQYF. The CDR3 DNA reads TGTGCCAGCAGTCCCCCCGGGACCCCAACCTACGAGCAGTACTTC. The rearrangement uses TRBV28 and TRBJ2-7, with D possibly called TRBD1 or TRBD2 (5 bases each). CDR3 length equals 15 residues. Germline-derived CDR1 and CDR2 are MDHEN and SYDVKM. The germline V and J ends were trimmed by 5 bases and 2 bases, with 16 bases remaining between them.

The rearrangement uses TRBV7-6 and TRBJ2-3, with D perhaps being TRBD1 or TRBD2 (6 bases each). V was clipped by 2 bases and J by 6 bases, with 27 bases between them. The CDR3 contains 19 residues. In germline, CDR1 is SGHVS, CDR2 FNYEAQ. CDR3 nucleotides: TGTGCCAGCAGCTTATCGCGGCCGTTGGGGGGCTCCCGAGGCGATACGCAGTATTTT. This encodes CASSLSRPLGGSRGDTQYF.

CDR3 bases: TGTGCCAGCAGTGAATTTACGCCGCTGATCAATGAAAAACTGTTTTTT. Translated: CASSEFTPLINEKLFF. This chain links TRBV6-1 with TRBJ1-4; D ambiguous. The V gene lost 2 bases and the J gene lost 5 bases, with 15 bases spanning the gap. CDR1 and CDR2 from the germline V gene are MNHNS and SASEGT. This CDR3 contains 16 residues.

This clone is labeled as hyperexpanded. Other DNA variants within this sample encode the same CDR3. The chain employs TRBV5-1 and TRBJ2-7; 7 bases align to TRBD2. Germline V gene sequence: CDR1 SGHRS, CDR2 YFSETQ. The V and J ends lost 4 bases and 2 bases, in that order; junction bases with no gene match: 3. This CDR3 contains 13 residues. The CDR3: CASSHGLAYEQYF. In nucleotides, the CDR3 is TGCGCCAGCAGCCACGGACTAGCCTACGAGCAGTACTTC.

The chain carries TRBV27 and TRBJ2-7; 7 bases match TRBD1. CDR3 length: 14 residues. The V and J ends lost 1 base and 3 bases, in that order; junction bases with no gene match: 3. Germline CDR1 MNHEY, CDR2 SMNVEV (reference sequence). As DNA, the CDR3 is TGTGCCAGCAGTTTATGCAGGGGGTGCTACGAGCAGTACTTC. It encodes CASSLCRGCYEQYF.

The V call is TRBV28, the J call TRBJ1-4; 7 bases are shared with TRBD1. This CDR3 contains 15 residues. V lost 8 bases and J lost 4; bases outside the gene matches: 10. CDR1 is MDHEN, CDR2 SYDVKM, per germline. Here the CDR3 reads CASYPGTEVNEKLFF. For the CDR3, the DNA is TGTGCCAGCTATCCCGGGACAGAAGTTAATGAAAAACTGTTTTTT.

The chain combines TRBV7-9 with TRBJ2-1; perhaps TRBD2 as D (6 bases). This CDR3 comprises 18 residues. V gave up 1 base and J gave up 0 bases, with 16 bases separating them. CDR1 is SEHNR, CDR2 FQNEAQ, per germline (reference sequence). This CDR3 reads CASSLVGGALSSYNEQFF. The CDR3, as DNA: TGTGCCAGCAGCTTAGTGGGGGGAGCCCTGTCCTCCTACAATGAGCAGTTCTTC.

The J gene is TRBJ2-2, the V gene TRBV27; D not resolved. V was cut by 5 bases and J by 3 bases, with 4 bases left in between. The CDR3 has 12 amino acids. The germline V gene encodes CDR1 MNHEY and CDR2 SMNVEV (reference sequence). CDR3 DNA: TGTGCCAGCAGTCTAGACACCGGGGAGCTGTTTTTT. Amino acids: CASSLDTGELFF.

The J gene is TRBJ2-3, the V gene TRBV18; 8 nucleotides match TRBD1. Germline-derived CDR1 and CDR2 are KGHSH and LQKENI. The CDR3 has 16 residues. V lost 3 bases and J lost 3; bases outside the gene matches: 8. CDR3 in DNA: TGTGCCAGCTCACCGTCCACAGACAGGGGAACAGATACGCAGTATTTT. Its protein product is CASSPSTDRGTDTQYF.

This clone was counted a single time. The rearrangement links TRBV27 to TRBJ2-3; 10 bases map to TRBD1. V shed 2 bases, J shed 3 bases, and the junction held 2 bases outside the gene matches. The length of the CDR3 is 15 residues. Germline V CDR1 and CDR2: MNHEY, SMNVEV (reference sequence). This chain's CDR3 is CASSLRTGGTDTQYF. CDR3 nucleotides: TGTGCCAGCAGTTTAAGGACAGGGGGAACAGATACGCAGTATTTT.

The genes are TRBV12-5 and TRBJ2-1; 8 positions agree with TRBD2. Germline assignment: CDR1 LGHNT and CDR2 FRNRAP. The CDR3 is 15 residues long. The V gene end was trimmed by 6 bases and the J gene end by 2 bases; junction bases not matched to a gene: 6. The CDR3 DNA reads TGTGCTAGTGGCTCAAGCGGGAGACCCTACAATGAGCAGTTCTTC. Translation: CASGSSGRPYNEQFF.

The chain links TRBV6-5 to TRBJ2-2, with D possibly matching TRBD1 (6 bases). With 2 bases removed from V and 6 bases from J, the gap between germline ends came to 13 bases. CDR3 size: 15 residues. Germline V gene lookup returns CDR1 MNHEY and CDR2 SVGAGI. This chain's CDR3 is CASSYQNTGSGELFF. The CDR3 DNA sequence: TGTGCCAGCAGTTACCAAAATACAGGGTCCGGGGAGCTGTTTTTT.

The V call is TRBV11-2, the J call TRBJ2-3; a weak D match, TRBD2 (6 bases). Germline CDR1 SGHAT, CDR2 FQNNGV. The V gene lost 1 base and the J gene lost 0 bases, with 17 bases spanning the gap. The CDR3 has 18 amino acids. The DNA for the CDR3 is TGTGCCAGCAGCTTAGGGGTTTGGGGGACTGCTAGCACAGATACGCAGTATTTT. This gives the protein CASSLGVWGTASTDTQYF.

The V gene is TRBV7-6, the J gene TRBJ2-2, with 9 positions matching TRBD2. The CDR3 extends over 15 amino acids. The germline V gene encodes CDR1 SGHVS and CDR2 FNYEAQ. Trimming at V came to 3 bases and at J to 5 bases, leaving 4 bases not matched to a gene. The CDR3 region is CASSFGSGRTGELFF. The CDR3 DNA follows: TGTGCCAGCAGCTTTGGTAGCGGGAGAACCGGGGAGCTGTTTTTT.

This chain links TRBV4-3 with TRBJ1-5; D remains ambiguous. Germline CDR1 reads LGHNA; CDR2 reads YSLEER. Between the trimmed V and J ends, which lost 1 base and 2 bases, there was a span of 12 bases. This CDR3 has 16 residues. CDR3 coding DNA: TGCGCCAGCAGCCAAGGACCCCCGGGAGGCAATCAGCCCCAGCATTTT. It yields the protein CASSQGPPGGNQPQHF.

This chain joins TRBV7-9 and TRBJ2-7; no reliable D call. Germline V gene sequence: CDR1 SEHNR, CDR2 FQNEAQ (reference sequence). V was shortened by 5 bases and J by 2 bases, with 19 bases between the two germline ends. The CDR3 spans 16 residues. The CDR3 reads CASSLTETKAAYEQYF. The CDR3 DNA reads TGTGCCAGCAGCCTCACCGAGACGAAGGCGGCCTACGAGCAGTACTTC.

This chain joins TRBV27 and TRBJ1-1; 7 positions agree with TRBD1. J was trimmed by 3 bases and V by 2 bases; bases with no gene match: 9. CDR1 MNHEY and CDR2 SMNVEV come from the germline V gene (reference sequence). The CDR3 sequence is 16 residues long. CDR3 amino acids: CASSLSPTGTDTEAFF. CDR3 DNA: TGTGCCAGCAGTTTAAGCCCGACAGGGACCGACACTGAAGCTTTCTTT.

The CDR3 sequence is CASSYSTGNEQFF. The CDR3 region has the DNA TGTGCCAGCAGTTACTCTACGGGGAATGAGCAGTTCTTC. This chain joins TRBV6-5 and TRBJ2-1; weak D call: TRBD2 (5 bases). The V end was cut by 0 bases, the J end by 7 bases, with 7 bases between. This CDR3 region has 13 residues. Germline assignment: CDR1 MNHEY and CDR2 SVGAGI.

This rearrangement joins TRBV28 to TRBJ2-5; no firm D call. This CDR3 is 16 amino acids long. Germline V gene sequence: CDR1 MDHEN, CDR2 SYDVKM. With 6 bases removed from V and 1 base from J, the gap between germline ends came to 18 bases. CDR3 loop: CASRLNPDNLQETQYF. CDR3 nucleotides: TGTGCCAGCAGATTAAACCCTGACAACCTCCAAGAGACCCAGTACTTC.

The chain links TRBV7-8 to TRBJ2-1, with a possible D match to TRBD1 (5 bases). V lost 6 bases and J lost 9, with 21 bases in between. The CDR3 extends over 15 amino acids. CDR1 is SGHVS, CDR2 FQNEAQ, per germline. CDR3 region: CASSSADIWGVEQFF. CDR3 bases: TGTGCCAGCAGTTCCGCGGACATCTGGGGTGTTGAGCAGTTCTTC.